This TCR beta chain was profiled in a study of blood T cell repertoires in COVID-19. As for the study in general: Collection of acute and convalescent COVID-19 samples took place in the United States, Italy and Spain.

Some clones are missing from TCRdb's copy, which holds only in-frame ones; the method was immunoSEQ multiplex PCR. The sample contains some 240,000 clones, over 80% of which appear only once. V was cut by 1 base and J by 1 base, with 8 bases left in between. Germline CDR1 is LGHDT and CDR2 is YNNKEL (reference sequence). The CDR3 has 14 residues. The chain combines TRBV3-1 (or the pseudogene TRBV3-2) with TRBJ2-7; the D gene is possibly TRBD1 (6 bases). Sequenced input: peripheral blood. This TCR derives from a woman in her 40s who had recovered from COVID-19. The CDR3 nucleotides read TGTGCCAGCAGCCAAGGAGGGGGTTCCTACGAGCAGTACTTC. Its translation: CASSQGGGSYEQYF.